This T cell receptor beta chain appears in the sequencing data of a study of pediatric ulcerative colitis. Study results and limitations: A couple of rectal CDR3 clonotypes occurred in all ulcerative colitis patients.

Comment on this clone: The antigen remains unidentified.

Trimming took 1 base from V and 4 from J; bases not matched to a gene: 10. This CDR3 spans 17 amino acids. Germline V gene sequence: CDR1 KGHSH, CDR2 LQKENI. This was a survey-level run. The data were produced by immunoSEQ multiplex PCR, yet TCRdb's version contains in-frame clones alone and is incomplete. The repertoire holds tens of thousands of clones, 85% to 90% seen once, with approximately 1.5% in the top ten. The receptor's source is a boy between 10 and 17 years old who was a control in a study of pediatric ulcerative colitis. V is TRBV18 and J is TRBJ1-1; 9 bases fit TRBD1. What was sequenced was blood. Written as DNA, the CDR3 is TGTGCCAGCTCACCACGAGCTCCGACAGGGGGTCCCACTGAAGCTTTCTTT. Its translation: CASSPRAPTGGPTEAFF.